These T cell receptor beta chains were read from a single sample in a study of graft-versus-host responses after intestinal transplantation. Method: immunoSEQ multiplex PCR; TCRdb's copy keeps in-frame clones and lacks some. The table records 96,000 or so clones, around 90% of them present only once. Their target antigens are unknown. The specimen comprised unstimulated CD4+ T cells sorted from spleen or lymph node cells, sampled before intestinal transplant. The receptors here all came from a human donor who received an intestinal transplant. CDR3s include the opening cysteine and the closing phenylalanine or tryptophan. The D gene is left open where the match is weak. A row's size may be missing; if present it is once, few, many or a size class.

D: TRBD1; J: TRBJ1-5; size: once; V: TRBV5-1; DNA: TGCGCCAGCAGCTTGGGGACAGGAAATTCCAATCAGCCCCAGCATTTT; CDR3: CASSLGTGNSNQPQHF
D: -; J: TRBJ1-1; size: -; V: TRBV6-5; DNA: TGTGCCAGCAAGAGGACAGCAACTCGGAGCACTGAAGCTTTCTTT; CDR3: CASKRTATRSTEAFF
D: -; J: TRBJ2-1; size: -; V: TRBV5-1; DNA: TGCGCCAGCAGCTCCCATCAGGAGCAGTTCTTC; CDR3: CASSSHQEQFF
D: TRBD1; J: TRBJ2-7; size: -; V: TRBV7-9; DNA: TGTGCCAGCAGCTTAGCCCAGGACAGGGGGGAGCACGAGCAGTACTTC; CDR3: CASSLAQDRGEHEQYF
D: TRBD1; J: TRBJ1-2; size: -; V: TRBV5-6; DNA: TGTGCCAGTGGCCGGGACAGGGGACAATATGGCTACACCTTC; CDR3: CASGRDRGQYGYTF
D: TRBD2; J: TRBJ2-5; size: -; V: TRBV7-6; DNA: TGTGCCAGCAGCTTAGATAGGCTAGCGGGGGGTCAACAAGAGACCCAGTACTTC; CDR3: CASSLDRLAGGQQETQYF
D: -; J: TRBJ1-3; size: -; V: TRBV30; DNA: TGTGCCTGGAGTGGGCATTTATCTGGAAACACCATATATTTT; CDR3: CAWSGHLSGNTIYF
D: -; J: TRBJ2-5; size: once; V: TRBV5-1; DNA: TGCGCCAGCAGCTTAACCGGGACCAGGGGCCCGTCGGCACAAGAGACCCAGTACTTC; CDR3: CASSLTGTRGPSAQETQYF
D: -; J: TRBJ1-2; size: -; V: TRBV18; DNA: TGTGCCAGCTCACCACCTGACGGGTCCTACTATGGCTACACCTTC; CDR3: CASSPPDGSYYGYTF
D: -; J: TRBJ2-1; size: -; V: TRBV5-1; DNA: TGCGCCAGCAGCCCCCCGAGCTCTAGCTCCTACAATGAGCAGTTCTTC; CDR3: CASSPPSSSSYNEQFF
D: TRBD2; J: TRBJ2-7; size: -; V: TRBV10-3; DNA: TGTGCCATCAGTTTTCGAGGACTAGCGGGAGGAATCTCCTACGAGCAGTACTTC; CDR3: CAISFRGLAGGISYEQYF
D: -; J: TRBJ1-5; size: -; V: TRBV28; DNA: TGTGCCAGCAGTCCCATGCGTCCTAACCGGCGGGGTCGGGGTTTTTATAGCAATCAGCCCCAGCATTTT; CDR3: CASSPMRPNRRGRGFYSNQPQHF
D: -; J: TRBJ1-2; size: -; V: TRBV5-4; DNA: TGTGCCAGCAGCTTGGCGGGGGACTATGGCTACACCTTC; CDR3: CASSLAGDYGYTF
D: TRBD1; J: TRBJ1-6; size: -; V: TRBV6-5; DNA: TGTGCCAGCAGTTACTCCAGGACAGGGGGCTCACCCCTCCACTTT; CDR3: CASSYSRTGGSPLHF
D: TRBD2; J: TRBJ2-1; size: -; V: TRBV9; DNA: TGTGCCAGCAGCGTGAGCCCTAGCGGGAGGGCCAGGGATGAGCAGTTCTTC; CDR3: CASSVSPSGRARDEQFF
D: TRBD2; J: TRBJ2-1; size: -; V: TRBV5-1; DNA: TGCGCCAGCAGCTTGGACTCGGGGGGAGCTTACAATGAGCAGTTCTTC; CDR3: CASSLDSGGAYNEQFF
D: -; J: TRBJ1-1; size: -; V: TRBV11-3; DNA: TGTGCCAGCAGACCCGGAGCCTCCTGGGACACTGAAGCTTTCTTT; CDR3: CASRPGASWDTEAFF
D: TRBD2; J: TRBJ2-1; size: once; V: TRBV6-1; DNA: TGTGCCAGCAAGCTAGCGGGAGGTAGTTACAATGAGCAGTTCTTC; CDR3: CASKLAGGSYNEQFF
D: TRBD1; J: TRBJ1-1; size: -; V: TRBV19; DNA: TGTGCCAGTACTCGACAGGGCGGTGAAGCTTTCTTT; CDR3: CASTRQGGEAFF
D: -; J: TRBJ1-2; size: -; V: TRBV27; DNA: TGTGCCAGCAGTTTAACAGGTCGGTCCGGCTACACCTTC; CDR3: CASSLTGRSGYTF
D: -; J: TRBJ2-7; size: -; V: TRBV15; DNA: TGTGCCACCAGCACCGCCGGGTCCACCTACGAGCAGTACTTC; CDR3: CATSTAGSTYEQYF
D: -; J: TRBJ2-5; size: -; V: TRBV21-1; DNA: TGTGCCAGCAGTCTCGCTACCGGGACTAGTTCTTTCGGGGAGACCCAGTACTTC; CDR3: CASSLATGTSSFGETQYF
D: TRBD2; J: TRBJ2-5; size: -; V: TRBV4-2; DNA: TGTGCCAGCAGCCAAGATTTCAGACTAGCGGGGGGGCGAGAGACCCAGTACTTC; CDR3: CASSQDFRLAGGRETQYF
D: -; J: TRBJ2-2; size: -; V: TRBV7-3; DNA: TGTGCCAGCAGCTTAGGTCAGGGGAACACCGGGGAGCTGTTTTTT; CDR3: CASSLGQGNTGELFF
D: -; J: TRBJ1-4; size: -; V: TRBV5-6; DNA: TGTGCCAGCAGCTTTGGCAGGGGTCGAACTAATGAAAAACTGTTTTTT; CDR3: CASSFGRGRTNEKLFF
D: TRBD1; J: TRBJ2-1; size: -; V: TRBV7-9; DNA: TGTGCCAGCAGCTTAGCGCGAGGCAGGGGGCGCATAAGTGAGCAGTTCTTC; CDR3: CASSLARGRGRISEQFF
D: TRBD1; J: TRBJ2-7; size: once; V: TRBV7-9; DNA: TGTGCCAGCAGCTTACGGTCTAGGACAGGGGGCTACGAGCAGTACTTC; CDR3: CASSLRSRTGGYEQYF
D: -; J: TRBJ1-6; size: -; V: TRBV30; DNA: TGTGCCTGGAGTGTACAGGATAATTCACCCCTCCACTTT; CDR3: CAWSVQDNSPLHF
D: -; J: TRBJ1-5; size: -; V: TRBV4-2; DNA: TGTGCCAGCAGCCAAGAAACACTGGGGGGTTCCCAGCCCCAGCATTTT; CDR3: CASSQETLGGSQPQHF
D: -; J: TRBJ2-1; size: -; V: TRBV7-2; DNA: TGTGCCAGCCGGGGGAAATTCCAGTTCTTC; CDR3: CASRGKFQFF
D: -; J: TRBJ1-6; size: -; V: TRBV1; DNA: TGCACCAGCAGCCAAGAGCACAGACATAATTCACCCCTCCACTTT; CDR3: CTSSQEHRHNSPLHF
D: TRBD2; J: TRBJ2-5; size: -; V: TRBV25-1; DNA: TGTGCCAGCAGCCACCCGGGGGGAGAGACCCAGTACTTC; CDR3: CASSHPGGETQYF
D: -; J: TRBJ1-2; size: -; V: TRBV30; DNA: TGTGCCTGGAGTGGAGAACCTAACTATGGCTACACCTTC; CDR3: CAWSGEPNYGYTF
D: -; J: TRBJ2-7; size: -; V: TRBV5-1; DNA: TGCGCCAGCAGCTTGGTAGCAGGGTCTCACGAGCAGTACTTC; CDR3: CASSLVAGSHEQYF
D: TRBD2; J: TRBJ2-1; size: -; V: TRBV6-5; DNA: TGTGCCAGCATGCAAGCGGGAGGGCCCTACAATGAGCAGTTCTTC; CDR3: CASMQAGGPYNEQFF
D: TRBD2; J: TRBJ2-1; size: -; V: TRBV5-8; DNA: TGTGCCAGCAGCTTGTTGGGACTAGCGGGAGGGGATGAGCAGTTCTTC; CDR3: CASSLLGLAGGDEQFF
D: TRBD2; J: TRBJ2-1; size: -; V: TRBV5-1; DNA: TGCGCCAGCAGCTTGCCTAGCGGGGGGGCCAAAGAGCAGTTCTTC; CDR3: CASSLPSGGAKEQFF
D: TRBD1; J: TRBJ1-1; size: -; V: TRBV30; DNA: TGTGCCTGGAGTTCAGGGGGTGGGAACACTGAAGCTTTCTTT; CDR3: CAWSSGGGNTEAFF
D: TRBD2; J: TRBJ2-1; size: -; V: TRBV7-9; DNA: TGTGCCAGCAGCTTCCGGGTTAGCGGGGTCTACAATGAGCAGTTCTTC; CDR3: CASSFRVSGVYNEQFF
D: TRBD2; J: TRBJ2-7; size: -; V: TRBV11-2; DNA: TGTGCCACCTCCCAAGCGGGAGGTTCCTCCTACGAGCAGTACTTC; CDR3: CATSQAGGSSYEQYF
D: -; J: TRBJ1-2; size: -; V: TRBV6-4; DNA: TGTGCCAGCAGTGACAAAGGAGACGCTATGGGCTACACCTTC; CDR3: CASSDKGDAMGYTF
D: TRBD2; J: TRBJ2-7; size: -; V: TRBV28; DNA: TGTGCCAGCAGTTTAGGCGGCGGGAGCTACGAGCAGTACTTC; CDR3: CASSLGGGSYEQYF
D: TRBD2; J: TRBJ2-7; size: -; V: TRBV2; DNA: TGTGCCAGCAACATCGAGCGGGAGATCGAGCAGTACTTC; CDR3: CASNIEREIEQYF
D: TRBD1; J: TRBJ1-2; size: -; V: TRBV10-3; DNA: TGTGCCATCAGTGGGGACAGGAACTATGGCTACACCTTC; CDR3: CAISGDRNYGYTF
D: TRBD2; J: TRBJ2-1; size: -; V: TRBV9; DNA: TGTGCCAGCAACGAGCGGGGGGTGAACAATGAGCAGTTCTTC; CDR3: CASNERGVNNEQFF
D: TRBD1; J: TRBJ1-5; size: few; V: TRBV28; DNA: TGTGCCAGCACCTTTAGGAGGACAGGGACTCAGCCCCAGCATTTT; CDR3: CASTFRRTGTQPQHF
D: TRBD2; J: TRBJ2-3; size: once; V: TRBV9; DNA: TGTGCCAGCAGCGTTAGTAGCGGGGGGGGAGACACGCAGTATTTT; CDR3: CASSVSSGGGDTQYF
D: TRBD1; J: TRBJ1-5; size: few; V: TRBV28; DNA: TGTGCCAGCAGGGACAGGGGGGGTCAGCCCCAGCATTTT; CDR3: CASRDRGGQPQHF
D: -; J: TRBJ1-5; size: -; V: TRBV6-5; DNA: TGTGCCAGCAGTCCAGGGTACAATCAGCCCCAGCATTTT; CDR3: CASSPGYNQPQHF
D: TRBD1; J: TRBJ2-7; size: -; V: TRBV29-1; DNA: TGCAGCGTCGGGTTCGACAGGGGTTACGAGCAGTACTTC; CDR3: CSVGFDRGYEQYF
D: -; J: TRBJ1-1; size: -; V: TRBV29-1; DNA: TGCAGCGTTGACTTGGGGGCCAACACTGAAGCTTTCTTT; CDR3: CSVDLGANTEAFF
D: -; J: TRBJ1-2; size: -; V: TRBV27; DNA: TGTGCCAGCAGTCCGGGGGGGGTAAACTATGGCTACACCTTC; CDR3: CASSPGGVNYGYTF
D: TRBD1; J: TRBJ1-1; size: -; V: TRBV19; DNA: TGTGCCAGTAGTATAGGCAATCGAGGGGGCTCTGAAGCTTTCTTT; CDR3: CASSIGNRGGSEAFF